This TCR beta chain was obtained from a study of T cells after yellow fever vaccination. At the level of the study: The fractions with low cell numbers were processed using SMART-Seq v4 Ultra Low Input.

TCRdb ran MiXCR on the 5' RACE reads and lists one entry per CDR3 protein. The sample shows 300,000 to 350,000 distinct CDR3 sequences, roughly 4.3% of them seen only once. The sample holds many counts of this clonotype. Its matching antigen is unknown. There are 15 residues in the CDR3. CDR1 is SGDLS, CDR2 YYNGEE, per germline. The V segment lost 4 bases and the J segment 7 bases; nucleotides outside the gene matches: 7. Overall study findings and caveats: Post-booster samples contained most primary-vaccination clones (approximately 96% CD4, around 89% CD8).

The sequence derives from a man between 18 and 35 years old who received the YFV17D yellow fever vaccine. Sequencing was performed on PBMCs, taken 5 days after the yellow fever booster vaccination. V and J are TRBV9 and TRBJ1-6, with 8 bases that match TRBD1. In DNA, the CDR3 is TGTGCCAGCAGCTCCCGGGACAGGTTAAATTCACCCCTCCACTTT. Translating gives CASSSRDRLNSPLHF.